These 26 T cell receptor beta chains originate from one sample sequenced in a study of spatial heterogeneity in lung cancer. TCRdb itself ran the 5' RACE reads through MiXCR, one entry per CDR3 protein. The sample consists of around 70,000 distinct CDR3 sequences, roughly 9% of them appearing once. Time point reported: blood at routine non-recurrence follow-up after resection. The source was PBMCs, collected at follow-up. These receptors came from a female donor with early-stage non-small cell lung cancer.

This clonotype was found a few times. The chain carries TRBV5-1 and TRBJ2-7; TRBD2 matches 8 bases. There are 14 residues in the CDR3. Germline CDR1 is SGHRS and CDR2 is YFSETQ. After removal of 4 bases from V and 6 bases from J, the junction contained 9 bases not matched to a gene. The CDR3 nucleotides read TGCGCCAGCAGCCCCGGACTAGCCCGTTTCGAGCAGTACTTC. It encodes CASSPGLARFEQYF.

This clonotype showed up many times. The chain links TRBV27 to TRBJ1-2, with 7 bases aligning to TRBD1. Germline V CDR1 and CDR2: MNHEY, SMNVEV (reference sequence). After removal of 5 bases from V and 2 bases from J, the junction contained 11 bases not matched to a gene. The CDR3 consists of 16 residues. CDR3 region: CASSSLQGTRNYGYTF. For the CDR3, the DNA is TGTGCCAGCAGTAGCTTACAGGGGACCCGGAACTATGGCTACACCTTC.

This clonotype was seen at least ten times. The rearrangement links TRBV11-2 to TRBJ2-4; 7 bases align to TRBD2. Germline V CDR1 and CDR2: SGHAT, FQNNGV. V gave up 5 bases and J gave up 9 bases; unmatched junction bases: 7. The CDR3 has 13 amino acids. The CDR3 nucleotides read TGTGCCAGCAGCCCGGCCGGGGAGGGCATTCAGTACTTC. Translating gives CASSPAGEGIQYF. The complete variable domain, with remaining parts taken from reference TRBV11-2 and TRBJ2-4, reads EAGVAQSPRYKIIEKRQSVAFWCNPISGHATLYWYQQILGQGPKLLIQFQNNGVVDDSQLPKDRFSAERLKGVDSTLKIQPAKLEDSAVYLCASSPAGEGIQYFGAGTRLSVL.

The sample holds many counts of this clonotype. The chain couples TRBV29-1 to TRBJ2-3; D is undetermined. Germline V gene sequence: CDR1 SQVTM, CDR2 ANQGSEA. V lost 4 bases, J lost 3 bases, and 11 bases lay in between. CDR3 length: 13 amino acids. The CDR3 coding sequence is TGCAGCGTTGTCCGGCCGGGTACAGATACGCAGTATTTT. Translating gives CSVVRPGTDTQYF.

This clonotype was counted at least ten times. The chain has TRBV10-3 and TRBJ1-5, with D maybe TRBD1 (5 bases). Germline V lookup: CDR1 ENHRY, CDR2 SYGVKD. This CDR3 region has 15 residues. V dropped 2 bases and J dropped 7 bases, with 15 bases sitting between them. The CDR3 region has the DNA TGTGCCATCAGTGAGACCCAACAGGAACGGCAGCCCCAGCATTTT. This translates into CAISETQQERQPQHF.

This clonotype was observed at least ten times. Here the CDR3 reads CASRPIRTSGETGELFF. In DNA form, the CDR3 reads TGTGCCAGCAGACCGATAAGGACTAGCGGTGAGACCGGGGAGCTGTTTTTT. The rearrangement uses TRBV6-2 or TRBV6-3 and TRBJ2-2, with 10 bases aligning to TRBD2. Germline loops: CDR1 MNHEY, CDR2 SVGEGT. Trimming at V came to 6 bases and at J to 5 bases, leaving 12 bases not matched to a gene. This CDR3 region has 17 residues.

This clonotype appeared many times. The chain has TRBV3-1 and TRBJ2-5; TRBD2 matches 10 bases. J was trimmed by 3 bases and V by 4 bases; bases with no gene match: 5. CDR1 is LGHDT and CDR2 is YNNKEL in the germline V gene (reference sequence). There are 15 residues in the CDR3. This chain's CDR3 is CASSLTGTSEETQYF. CDR3 nucleotide sequence: TGTGCCAGCAGCCTGACCGGGACTAGCGAAGAGACCCAGTACTTC.

This clonotype was seen at least ten times. The chain employs TRBV3-1 and TRBJ2-1, with 13 bases lining up with TRBD2. From germline, CDR1 is LGHDT and CDR2 YNNKEL (reference sequence). This CDR3 spans 17 amino acids. V lost 3 bases and J lost 7; bases outside the gene matches: 9. CDR3: CASSHGLAGVNVNEQFF. Here the CDR3 DNA reads TGTGCCAGCAGCCATGGACTAGCGGGAGTTAACGTGAATGAGCAGTTCTTC.

The chain couples TRBV27 to TRBJ1-1, with a weak D call TRBD1 (6 bases). CDR3 length: 14 residues. Trimming removed 6 bases from V and 6 bases from J, with 17 bases in between. CDR1 and CDR2 from the germline V gene are MNHEY and SMNVEV (reference sequence). CDR3 nucleotides: TGTGCCAGCAGACCAACGACAGGAAGGGCTGAAGCTTTCTTT. It yields the protein CASRPTTGRAEAFF.

This rearrangement joins TRBV5-1 to TRBJ2-7; the D gene could be TRBD1 or TRBD2 (5 bases each). CDR1 SGHRS and CDR2 YFSETQ come from the germline V gene. Trimming took off 7 bases at V and 6 bases at J, with 20 bases between the two ends. This CDR3 comprises 14 residues. CDR3 in amino acids: CASRLGTGIIEQYF. The CDR3 nucleotides read TGCGCCAGCCGCCTAGGGACGGGGATCATCGAGCAGTACTTC. Full variable domain (outside the CDR3, taken from reference TRBV5-1 and TRBJ2-7): KAGVTQTPRYLIKTRGQQVTLSCSPISGHRSVSWYQQTPGQGLQFLFEYFSETQRNKGNFPGRFSGRQFSNSRSEMNVSTLELGDSALYLCASRLGTGIIEQYFGPGTRLTVT.

The chain combines TRBV24-1 with TRBJ2-1, with TRBD2 matching 8 bases. In germline, CDR1 is KGHDR, CDR2 SFDVKD. Trimming cost V 3 bases and J 9 bases; bases outside gene matches: 9. The CDR3 spans 15 residues. This chain's CDR3 is CATSDPSGRKGEQFF. As DNA, the CDR3 is TGTGCCACCAGTGATCCCAGCGGGAGAAAGGGTGAGCAGTTCTTC.

Only a few counts were recorded for this clonotype. The chain recombines TRBV7-6 with TRBJ2-5, with 7 bases matching TRBD1. Losses at the gene ends were 1 base for V and 2 bases for J; bases not matched to a gene: 4. Germline V gene sequence: CDR1 SGHVS, CDR2 FNYEAQ. This CDR3 contains 15 residues. The CDR3 spells CASSLEGATQETQYF. The CDR3 DNA reads as TGTGCCAGCAGCTTAGAGGGGGCGACACAAGAGACCCAGTACTTC.

V usage is TRBV20-1 and J usage is TRBJ2-7; the D gene is possibly TRBD1 (6 bases). The CDR3 covers 14 residues. Trimming took 3 bases from V and 3 from J, leaving 15 bases between them. Per germline, CDR1 DFQATT and CDR2 SNEGSKA (reference sequence). The CDR3 bases are TGCAGTGCTAGTAAGGCAGGGGAAAGCTACGAGCAGTACTTC. It encodes CSASKAGESYEQYF.

This clonotype was recorded many times. This chain links TRBV28 with TRBJ2-1; possible D gene TRBD2, 6 bases. CDR3 length: 16 amino acids. Per the germline V gene, CDR1 is MDHEN and CDR2 is SYDVKM. V lost 5 bases to trimming and J lost 0 bases, with 14 bases between them. This chain's CDR3 is CASSTSGGDSYNEQFF. DNA of the CDR3: TGTGCCAGCAGTACCTCAGGAGGGGACTCCTACAATGAGCAGTTCTTC. Supplemented by reference TRBV28 and TRBJ2-1, the full variable domain reads DVKVTQSSRYLVKRTGEKVFLECVQDMDHENMFWYRQDPGLGLRLIYFSYDVKMKEKGDIPEGYSVSREKKERFSLILESASTNQTSMYLCASSTSGGDSYNEQFFGPGTRLTVL.

A few counts support this clonotype. The chain links TRBV12-5 to TRBJ2-7; maybe TRBD1 (5 bases). Trimming removed 1 base from V and 1 base from J, with 8 bases in between. The CDR3 runs to 14 residues. The germline CDR1 and CDR2 sequences are LGHNT and FRNRAP. CDR3 protein: CASGLETGSYEQYF. CDR3 DNA: TGTGCTAGTGGTTTGGAAACAGGATCCTACGAGCAGTACTTC. Based on the CDR3 plus reference TRBV12-5 and TRBJ2-7, the full variable domain is DARVTQTPRHKVTEMGQEVTMRCQPILGHNTVFWYRQTMMQGLELLAYFRNRAPLDDSGMPKDRFSAEMPDATLATLKIQPSEPRDSAVYFCASGLETGSYEQYFGPGTRLTVT.

This clonotype was detected many times. The chain employs TRBV5-1 and TRBJ1-1; D gene ambiguous. This CDR3 has 13 residues. Trimming took 5 bases from V and 0 from J, leaving 8 bases between them. Germline CDR1 reads SGHRS; CDR2 reads YFSETQ. Here the CDR3 DNA reads TGCGCCAGCAGACGAGGGATGAACACTGAAGCTTTCTTT. Translating it yields CASRRGMNTEAFF.

A few counts support this clonotype. The chain has TRBV12-3 or TRBV12-4 and TRBJ1-5; D not resolved. The CDR3 has 13 residues. V was trimmed by 5 bases and J by 5 bases, leaving 10 bases between them. CDR3: CASSPSRDQPQHF. As DNA, the CDR3 is TGTGCCAGCAGTCCTAGTAGGGATCAGCCCCAGCATTTT.

V and J are TRBV12-3 or TRBV12-4 and TRBJ1-6; D is uncertain. Trimming took off 5 bases at V and 8 bases at J, with 7 bases between the two ends. The CDR3 totals 12 residues. CDR3 amino acids: CASSRTDSPLHF. In DNA form, the CDR3 reads TGTGCCAGCAGTCGTACGGATTCACCCCTCCACTTT.

In its sample, this clonotype was seen many times. The rearrangement links TRBV5-1 to TRBJ2-1; D may be TRBD1 (5 bases). Germline V gives CDR1 SGHRS, CDR2 YFSETQ. The V and J ends lost 5 bases and 5 bases respectively, with 8 bases between them. The CDR3 is 12 amino acids. The CDR3 here is CASREGDNEQFF. The CDR3 DNA follows: TGCGCCAGCAGGGAAGGGGACAATGAGCAGTTCTTC.

This clonotype was counted ten times or more. The gene calls are TRBV27 and TRBJ2-7; TRBD2 matches at 7 bases. The germline V gene has CDR1 MNHEY and CDR2 SMNVEV (reference sequence). The CDR3 contains 15 residues. V dropped 5 bases and J dropped 3; count of bases not matched to a gene: 10. The CDR3, as DNA: TGTGCCAGCAGTCTCACCCCGGCTAGCGGCTACGAGCAGTACTTC. Translation: CASSLTPASGYEQYF.

The V gene is TRBV7-2, the J gene TRBJ2-3; D gene unclear. Germline-derived CDR1 and CDR2 are SGHTA and FQGNSA. Trimming cost V 5 bases and J 4 bases, with 4 bases left between them. The CDR3 is made up of 11 amino acids. CDR3 in amino acids: CASSQSDTQYF. As DNA, the CDR3 is TGTGCCAGCAGCCAGTCAGATACGCAGTATTTT.

This clonotype was counted many times. J is TRBJ2-1 and V is TRBV3-1; TRBD1 aligns across 8 bases. CDR3 size: 14 residues. CDR1 and CDR2 from the germline V gene are LGHDT and YNNKEL (reference sequence). V lost 4 bases, J lost 8 bases, and 7 bases stayed unmatched. The CDR3 coding sequence is TGTGCCAGCAGCCTTGGGACAGGATCGGATGAGCAGTTCTTC. It yields the protein CASSLGTGSDEQFF.

At least ten counts were recorded for this clonotype. The V gene is TRBV6-6, the J gene TRBJ1-5; TRBD1 might be the D (6 bases). V was cut by 1 base and J by 4 bases, with 8 bases left in between. Germline values: CDR1 MNHNY, CDR2 SVGAGI (reference sequence). The CDR3 totals 14 residues. The CDR3 DNA reads as TGTGCCAGCAGTTACTGGACAGAGAATCAGCCCCAGCATTTT. As protein: CASSYWTENQPQHF.

The table lists this clonotype with many counts. The V call is TRBV20-1, the J call TRBJ1-2; D not certain. The CDR3 extends over 12 amino acids. Germline values: CDR1 DFQATT, CDR2 SNEGSKA (reference sequence). Trimming removed 0 bases from V and 7 bases from J, with 9 bases in between. CDR3 loop: CSARDKSFGYTF. DNA of the CDR3: TGCAGTGCTAGAGATAAGAGTTTTGGCTACACCTTC.

This clonotype has a count of ten or more. V is TRBV2 and J is TRBJ2-1; 10 nucleotides agree with TRBD2. The CDR3 has 13 residues. In germline, CDR1 is SNHLY, CDR2 FYNNEI. The V segment lost 10 bases and the J segment 0 bases; nucleotides outside the gene matches: 0. CDR3 DNA: TGTGCCACTAGCGGGAGCTCCTACAATGAGCAGTTCTTC. Translation: CATSGSSYNEQFF.

This clonotype showed up many times. The chain is built from TRBV20-1 and TRBJ1-5; D possibly corresponds to TRBD1 (6 bases). The CDR3 is 14 residues long. V lost 1 base and J lost 0, with 7 bases in between. CDR1 is DFQATT and CDR2 is SNEGSKA in the germline V gene (reference sequence). The chain's CDR3 is CSARATGSNQPQHF. The CDR3 DNA reads as TGCAGTGCTAGAGCGACAGGTAGCAATCAGCCCCAGCATTTT.